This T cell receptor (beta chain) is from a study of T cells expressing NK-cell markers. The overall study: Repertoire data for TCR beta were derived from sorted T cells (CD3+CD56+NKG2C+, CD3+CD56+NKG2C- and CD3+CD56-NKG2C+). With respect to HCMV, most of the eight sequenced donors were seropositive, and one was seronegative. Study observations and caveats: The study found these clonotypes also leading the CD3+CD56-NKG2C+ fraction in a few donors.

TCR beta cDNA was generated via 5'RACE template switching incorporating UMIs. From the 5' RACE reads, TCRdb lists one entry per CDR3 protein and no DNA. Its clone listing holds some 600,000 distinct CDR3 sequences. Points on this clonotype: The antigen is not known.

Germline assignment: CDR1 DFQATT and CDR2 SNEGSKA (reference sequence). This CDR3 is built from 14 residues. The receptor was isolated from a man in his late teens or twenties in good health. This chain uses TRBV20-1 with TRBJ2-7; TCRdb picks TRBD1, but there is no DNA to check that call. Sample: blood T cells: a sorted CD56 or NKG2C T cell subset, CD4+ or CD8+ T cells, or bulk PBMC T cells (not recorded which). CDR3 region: CSARDPRGPTEQYF.